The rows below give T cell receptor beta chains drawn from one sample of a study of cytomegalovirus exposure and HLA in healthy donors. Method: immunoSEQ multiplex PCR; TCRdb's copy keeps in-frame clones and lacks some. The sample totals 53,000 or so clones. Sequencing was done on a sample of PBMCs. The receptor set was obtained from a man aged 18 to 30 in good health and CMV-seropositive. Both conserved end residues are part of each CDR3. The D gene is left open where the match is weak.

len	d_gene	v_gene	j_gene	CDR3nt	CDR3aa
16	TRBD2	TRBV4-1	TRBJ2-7	TGCGCCAGCAGCCAAGGGGGGCGGGAGGGCCTCTACGAGCAGTACTTC	CASSQGGREGLYEQYF
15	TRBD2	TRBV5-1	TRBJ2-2	TGCGCCAGCAACCTAGCGGGAGTGGGCACCGGGGAGCTGTTTTTT	CASNLAGVGTGELFF
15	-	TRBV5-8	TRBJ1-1	TGTGCCAGCAGCTTGGATCAGGGGATTCGCACTGAAGCTTTCTTT	CASSLDQGIRTEAFF
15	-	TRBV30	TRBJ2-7	TGTGCCTGGAGTGTAAGTCTAGCGCGACCCTACGAGCAGTACTTC	CAWSVSLARPYEQYF
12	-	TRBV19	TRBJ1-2	TGTGCCAGTAGGGGAGAGAACTATGGCTACACCTTC	CASRGENYGYTF
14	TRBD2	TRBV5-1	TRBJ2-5	TGCGCCAGCAACAGCGGGAGGGCTTCCGAGACCCAGTACTTC	CASNSGRASETQYF
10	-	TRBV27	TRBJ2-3	TGTGCCAGCAAGGGGGATACGCAGTATTTT	CASKGDTQYF
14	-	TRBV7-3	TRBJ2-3	TGTGCCAGCAGCTTAAGCACAGGTGCAGATACGCAGTATTTT	CASSLSTGADTQYF
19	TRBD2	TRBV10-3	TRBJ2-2	TGTGCCATCAGTGAGTCGCTAGCGGGAGCCCTCGCGAACACCGGGGAGCTGTTTTTT	CAISESLAGALANTGELFF
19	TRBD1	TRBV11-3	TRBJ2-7	TGTGCCAGCAGCCCAGTGGGGCAGCTGGGGCAGGGGGTAGCGTACGAGCAGTACTTC	CASSPVGQLGQGVAYEQYF
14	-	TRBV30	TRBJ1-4	TGTGCCTGGGGCTCGTGGGGCACTAATGAAAAACTGTTTTTT	CAWGSWGTNEKLFF
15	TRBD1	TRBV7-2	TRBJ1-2	TGTGCCAGCAGCTTAAGGGTGGTAACAGGGGATGGCTACACCTTC	CASSLRVVTGDGYTF
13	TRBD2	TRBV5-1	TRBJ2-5	TGCGCCAGCAGCGTAGGACTAGCGGAGACCCAGTACTTC	CASSVGLAETQYF
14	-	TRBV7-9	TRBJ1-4	TGTGCCAGCCGAAAGGGGGTATCGGATGAAAAACTGTTTTTT	CASRKGVSDEKLFF
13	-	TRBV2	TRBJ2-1	TGTGCCAGCAGTGCCGATGGCGGCAATGAGCAGTTCTTC	CASSADGGNEQFF
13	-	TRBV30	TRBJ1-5	TGTGCCTGGAGTCACGGGGAGACTGAGCCCCAGCATTTT	CAWSHGETEPQHF
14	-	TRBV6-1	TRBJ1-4	TGTGCCACGCGACAGCTTGCAACTAATGAAAAACTGTTTTTT	CATRQLATNEKLFF
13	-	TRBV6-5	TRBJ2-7	TGTGCCAGCAGTTACTCGAGCCCCTACGAGCAGTACTTC	CASSYSSPYEQYF
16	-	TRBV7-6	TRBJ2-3	TGTGCCAGCAGCTTATGGCCCGGCGGGAGCACAGATACGCAGTATTTT	CASSLWPGGSTDTQYF
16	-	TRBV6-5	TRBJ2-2	TGTGCCAGCAGTTGGTGGGGGGCAGGGGGGACCGGGGAGCTGTTTTTT	CASSWWGAGGTGELFF
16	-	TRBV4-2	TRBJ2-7	TGTGCCAGCAGCCAAGAAAAGTTGGGAGATCCATACGAGCAGTACTTC	CASSQEKLGDPYEQYF
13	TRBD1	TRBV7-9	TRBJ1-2	TGTGCCAGCAGCCCGGGACAGAACTATGGCTACACCTTC	CASSPGQNYGYTF
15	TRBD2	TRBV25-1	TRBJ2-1	TGTGCCAGTCAACGACTAGCGGGGACCTACAATGAGCAGTTCTTC	CASQRLAGTYNEQFF
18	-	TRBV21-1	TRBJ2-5	TGTGCCAGCAGCAAAGAACGGACAGGGGGCGCGGCGAGACAGACCCAGTACTTC	CASSKERTGGAARQTQYF